These 13 T cell receptor beta chains share one sample of origin, sequenced in a study of long-term antiretroviral therapy in people with HIV. The libraries were made with immunoSEQ v3.0 at survey level. The data were produced by immunoSEQ multiplex PCR, yet TCRdb's version contains in-frame clones alone and is incomplete. The sample holds about 27,000 clones, about 82% seen once. The material sequenced was unsorted PBMCs, taken 0.8 years before starting antiretroviral therapy. The origin of the receptors is a man younger than 35 with HIV.

This chain links TRBV11-2 with TRBJ2-1, with 7 bases fitting TRBD2. The V gene end was trimmed by 3 bases and the J gene end by 5 bases; junction bases not matched to a gene: 7. This CDR3 is built from 15 residues. From germline, CDR1 is SGHAT and CDR2 FQNNGV. The DNA of the CDR3 is TGTGCCAGCAGCTTTTTATCGGGGGGAAACAATGAGCAGTTCTTC. Translated, it gives CASSFLSGGNNEQFF.

This rearrangement joins TRBV27 to TRBJ2-2; no clear D. V was shortened by 1 base and J by 5 bases, with 5 bases between the two germline ends. The CDR3 sequence is 13 residues long. From germline, CDR1 is MNHEY and CDR2 SMNVEV (reference sequence). This CDR3 is CASSLWVTGELFF. The CDR3 coding sequence is TGTGCCAGCAGTTTATGGGTTACCGGGGAGCTGTTTTTT.

The genes are TRBV19 and TRBJ1-3; perhaps TRBD1 as D (5 bases). Trimming removed 9 bases from V and 2 bases from J, with 23 bases in between. The CDR3 extends over 17 amino acids. The germline gives CDR1 LNHDA, CDR2 SQIVND (reference sequence). The CDR3 here is CASHRALGTATGNTIYF. In DNA form, the CDR3 reads TGTGCCAGCCACCGCGCGCTGGGGACTGCCACTGGAAACACCATATATTTT.

The chain couples TRBV6-6 to TRBJ1-3, with D hard to call. The CDR3 has 14 amino acids. Trimming removed 5 bases at V and 1 base at J, with 9 bases between. Per the germline V gene, CDR1 is MNHNY and CDR2 is SVGAGI (reference sequence). The CDR3 DNA reads as TGTGCCAGCAGTCCCGTAGGATCTGGAAACACCATATATTTT. It is translated as CASSPVGSGNTIYF.

This rearrangement joins TRBV13 to TRBJ2-7, with D possibly being TRBD2 (5 bases). The germline V gene encodes CDR1 PRHDT and CDR2 FYEKMQ (reference sequence). The CDR3 runs to 14 residues. V was trimmed by 2 bases and J by 0 bases, leaving 8 bases between them. The CDR3 protein is CASSLTSGSYEQYF. CDR3 sequence (DNA): TGTGCCAGCAGCTTAACTAGTGGCTCCTACGAGCAGTACTTC. Together with reference TRBV13 and TRBJ2-7, the CDR3 gives the full variable domain: AAGVIQSPRHLIKEKRETATLKCYPIPRHDTVYWYQQGPGQDPQFLISFYEKMQSDKGSIPDRFSAQQFSDYHSELNMSSLELGDSALYFCASSLTSGSYEQYFGPGTRLTVT.

This clone is a singleton in its sample. This chain links TRBV5-4 with TRBJ1-2, with a possible D match to TRBD1 (6 bases). The CDR3 sequence is 14 residues long. The V and J ends lost 6 bases and 4 bases respectively, with 16 bases between them. CDR1 and CDR2 from the germline V gene are SGHNT and YYREEE (reference sequence). Here the CDR3 reads CASTEDREPYGYTF. DNA of the CDR3: TGTGCCAGCACGGAGGACAGAGAACCCTATGGCTACACCTTC. The full variable domain, completed using reference TRBV5-4 and TRBJ1-2, is ETGVTQSPTHLIKTRGQQVTLRCSSQSGHNTVSWYQQALGQGPQFIFQYYREEENGRGNFPPRFSGLQFPNYSSELNVNALELDDSALYLCASTEDREPYGYTFGSGTRLTVV.

CDR3 nucleotide sequence: TGTGCCAGCAGTTCCCTTGGGACTAGCGGGAGTAACGAGCAGTACTTC. Translation gives CASSSLGTSGSNEQYF. The rearrangement uses TRBV28 and TRBJ2-7; the match to TRBD2 covers 14 bases. In germline, CDR1 is MDHEN, CDR2 SYDVKM. The CDR3 runs 16 residues. V was pared by 4 bases and J by 5 bases, with 7 bases of the junction left unmatched.

The rearrangement uses TRBV7-2 and TRBJ2-7; TRBD1 matches 9 bases. The germline V gene has CDR1 SGHTA and CDR2 FQGNSA. The trim removed 1 base at V and 5 bases at J, leaving 9 bases unmatched. The CDR3 sequence is 16 residues long. CDR3 region: CASSLVGTGPSNEQYF. CDR3 in DNA: TGTGCCAGCAGCTTAGTAGGGACAGGGCCTTCGAACGAGCAGTACTTC.

This chain connects TRBV5-1 to TRBJ2-7, with TRBD1 matching over 11 bases. V gave up 4 bases and J gave up 5 bases; unmatched junction bases: 5. Germline V gene sequence: CDR1 SGHRS, CDR2 YFSETQ. The CDR3 spans 14 residues. The CDR3 DNA is TGCGCCAGCAGCCCGGGACAGGGGGGGAACGAGCAGTACTTC. Encoded protein: CASSPGQGGNEQYF. The full variable domain, with the rest looked up from reference TRBV5-1 and TRBJ2-7, is KAGVTQTPRYLIKTRGQQVTLSCSPISGHRSVSWYQQTPGQGLQFLFEYFSETQRNKGNFPGRFSGRQFSNSRSEMNVSTLELGDSALYLCASSPGQGGNEQYFGPGTRLTVT.

The chain has TRBV7-3 and TRBJ2-2; D tentatively reads TRBD1 or TRBD2 (5 bases each). V lost 5 bases and J 1 base, leaving 20 bases between the germline ends. CDR1 SGHTA and CDR2 FQGTGA come from the germline V gene. The CDR3 loop spans 18 amino acids. For the CDR3, the DNA is TGTGCCAGCAGCCCCCGGTGGACGGGACCGATGAACACCGGGGAGCTGTTTTTT. Protein product: CASSPRWTGPMNTGELFF. The entire variable domain, with the rest obtained from reference TRBV7-3 and TRBJ2-2, is as follows: GAGVSQTPSNKVTEKGKYVELRCDPISGHTALYWYRQSLGQGPEFLIYFQGTGAADDSGLPNDRFFAVRPEGSVSTLKIQRTERGDSAVYLCASSPRWTGPMNTGELFFGEGSRLTVL.

This chain uses TRBV10-3 with TRBJ2-7; TRBD1 is a possible D gene (5 bases). Germline V gene lookup returns CDR1 ENHRY and CDR2 SYGVKD. This CDR3 has 12 amino acids. The V end lost 4 bases, the J end lost 5 bases, and 9 bases lay between the germline ends. As DNA, the CDR3 is TGTGCCATCAGTGGGACACGGGACGAGCAGTACTTC. Translated, it gives CAISGTRDEQYF.

The rearrangement links TRBV7-3 to TRBJ2-7; no clear D gene. V lost 2 bases, J lost 5 bases, and 7 bases lay in between. Per the germline V gene, CDR1 is SGHTA and CDR2 is FQGTGA. CDR3 size: 12 residues. The CDR3 nucleotides read TGTGCCAGCAGCTTAGCGCCCGACGAGCAGTACTTC. This translates into CASSLAPDEQYF.

The CDR3: CASSPGTGGDGYTF. DNA of the CDR3: TGTGCCAGCAGCCCAGGGACAGGGGGCGATGGCTACACCTTC. The chain joins TRBV7-8 to TRBJ1-2, with 12 bases that match TRBD1. The CDR3 is made up of 14 amino acids. The V gene end was trimmed by 5 bases and the J gene end by 6 bases; junction bases not matched to a gene: 4. The germline V gene encodes CDR1 SGHVS and CDR2 FQNEAQ.